The rows below give T cell receptor beta chains drawn from one sample of a study of cytomegalovirus exposure and HLA in healthy donors. Profiled with immunoSEQ multiplex PCR; TCRdb holds only in-frame clones, not every one. Among about 200,000 clones listed, roughly 79% were seen once. Sample: PBMCs. The receptor set was obtained from a man under 40 in good health and CMV-seronegative. Each CDR3 is given with its conserved first and last residue. A D gene is named only where the DNA matches it firmly. Size is stated for part of the rows, as once, few or many counts, or as a class when the clone is expanded.

d_gene: TRBD1; v_gene: TRBV5-1; abundance: .; j_gene: TRBJ2-7; CDR3nt: TGCGCCAGCAGCTCGGACAGGGGGCGGAACGAGCAGTACTTC; CDR3aa: CASSSDRGRNEQYF
d_gene: TRBD1; v_gene: TRBV7-9; abundance: .; j_gene: TRBJ1-4; CDR3nt: TGTGCCAGCAGCTTTTTTTGGGACAGTGGGAATGAAAAACTGTTTTTT; CDR3aa: CASSFFWDSGNEKLFF
d_gene: .; v_gene: TRBV30; abundance: few; j_gene: TRBJ2-2; CDR3nt: TGTGCCTGGGCTCCTCAAGCGGCCGGGGAGCTGTTTTTT; CDR3aa: CAWAPQAAGELFF
d_gene: TRBD2; v_gene: TRBV5-4; abundance: .; j_gene: TRBJ2-7; CDR3nt: TGTGCCAGCAGCTTGGGACTAGCGGACTCCTACGAGCAGTACTTC; CDR3aa: CASSLGLADSYEQYF
d_gene: TRBD1; v_gene: TRBV11-1; abundance: .; j_gene: TRBJ1-1; CDR3nt: TGTGCCAGCAGAGTCGGGACAGGGAAAACTGAAGCTTTCTTT; CDR3aa: CASRVGTGKTEAFF
d_gene: TRBD1; v_gene: TRBV9; abundance: .; j_gene: TRBJ2-1; CDR3nt: TGTGCCAGCAGCGTTGAGGGGACAGGCGATGAGCAGTTCTTC; CDR3aa: CASSVEGTGDEQFF
d_gene: .; v_gene: TRBV6-6; abundance: .; j_gene: TRBJ1-1; CDR3nt: TGTGCCAGCAGAAGACAGGATGAAGCTTTCTTT; CDR3aa: CASRRQDEAFF
d_gene: .; v_gene: TRBV19; abundance: .; j_gene: TRBJ2-1; CDR3nt: TGTGCCAGTAGTTCGGAGGGGGCCCCAACCACCAATGAGCAGTTCTTC; CDR3aa: CASSSEGAPTTNEQFF
d_gene: TRBD1; v_gene: TRBV11-1; abundance: .; j_gene: TRBJ1-2; CDR3nt: TGTGCCAGCAGCGCATCCTCCAGGACAGGGGTTATCGGCTACACCTTC; CDR3aa: CASSASSRTGVIGYTF
d_gene: TRBD1; v_gene: TRBV10-3; abundance: .; j_gene: TRBJ2-1; CDR3nt: TGTGCCATCTCGCCGCACGGGACAGGTGTGAAGTCGTACAATGAGCAGTTCTTC; CDR3aa: CAISPHGTGVKSYNEQFF
d_gene: .; v_gene: TRBV7-3; abundance: .; j_gene: TRBJ2-2; CDR3nt: TGTGCCAGCAGCCGAGGGCGAATGAACACCGGGGAGCTGTTTTTT; CDR3aa: CASSRGRMNTGELFF
d_gene: TRBD2; v_gene: TRBV29-1; abundance: .; j_gene: TRBJ2-3; CDR3nt: TGCAGCGTTGAGGTCCTAGCGGCCGACACAGATACGCAGTATTTT; CDR3aa: CSVEVLAADTDTQYF
d_gene: .; v_gene: TRBV10-2; abundance: .; j_gene: TRBJ1-2; CDR3nt: TGCGCCAGCAAAGCCAGAAGGGACATTTATGGCTACACCTTC; CDR3aa: CASKARRDIYGYTF
d_gene: .; v_gene: TRBV27; abundance: .; j_gene: TRBJ2-3; CDR3nt: TGTGCCAGCAGTTTGGTAACGGGAAGGGATACGCAGTATTTT; CDR3aa: CASSLVTGRDTQYF
d_gene: TRBD2; v_gene: TRBV9; abundance: .; j_gene: TRBJ2-7; CDR3nt: TGTGCCAGCAGCGTAAATATAGCGGGTTCCTACGAGCAGTACTTC; CDR3aa: CASSVNIAGSYEQYF
d_gene: .; v_gene: TRBV28; abundance: .; j_gene: TRBJ2-7; CDR3nt: TGTGCCAGCAGTCGACAGTACGAGCAGTACTTC; CDR3aa: CASSRQYEQYF